This is a list of T cell receptor beta chains from one sample in a study of blood T cell repertoires in COVID-19. The protocol was immunoSEQ multiplex PCR, while the TCRdb copy is restricted to in-frame clones and leaves out a portion. The sample includes around 250,000 clones, around 86% of them seen just once. The sequencing sample was made of peripheral blood. The receptors originated from a woman in her fifties or sixties who had recovered from COVID-19. The CDR3 runs from the conserved cysteine through the conserved F or W. A D gene is named only where the DNA matches it firmly. Size tells how often a clone was seen (once, few, many) or the class of an expanded clone, and some rows leave it out.

>TRBD2|TRBJ2-3|NA|TRBV3-1/TRBV3-2
CASLGRGTTDTQYF
TGTGCCAGCCTTGGGCGGGGGACCACAGATACGCAGTATTTT
>TRBD1|TRBJ2-6|NA|TRBV5-1
CASSSTTGVSGANVLTF
TGCGCCAGCAGCTCAACGACAGGGGTGTCTGGGGCCAACGTCCTGACTTTC
>NA|TRBJ1-2|NA|TRBV2
CASSEASQNYGYTF
TGTGCCAGCAGTGAAGCTAGCCAGAACTATGGCTACACCTTC
>NA|TRBJ2-1|NA|TRBV12-3/TRBV12-4
CASSLNWGGEQFF
TGTGCCAGCAGCCTAAATTGGGGCGGTGAGCAGTTCTTC
>NA|TRBJ2-1|NA|TRBV7-8
CASSPPRGDEQFF
TGTGCCAGCAGCCCCCCTAGGGGCGATGAGCAGTTCTTC
>TRBD2|TRBJ2-3|NA|TRBV5-4
CASSLVRGEGTDTQYF
TGTGCCAGCAGCTTGGTACGGGGGGAAGGGACAGATACGCAGTATTTT
>NA|TRBJ1-1|NA|TRBV10-1
CASSESGGKKGRRMNTEAFF
TGCGCCAGCAGTGAGTCAGGGGGAAAAAAAGGGCGCCGGATGAACACTGAAGCTTTCTTT
>TRBD2|TRBJ2-5|NA|TRBV7-3
CASSSQRGEQETQYF
TGTGCCAGCAGCTCTCAGCGGGGGGAACAAGAGACCCAGTACTTC
>TRBD1|TRBJ1-5|NA|TRBV7-8
CASSPRDRGLFNQPQHF
TGTGCCAGCAGCCCTAGGGACAGGGGGTTGTTCAATCAGCCCCAGCATTTT
>TRBD1|TRBJ2-2|NA|TRBV10-3
CAISSEQGPANTGELFF
TGTGCCATCAGCTCCGAACAGGGGCCTGCGAACACCGGGGAGCTGTTTTTT
>NA|TRBJ1-5|NA|TRBV30
CAWSVTLAIQPQHF
TGTGCCTGGAGTGTAACTCTCGCCATTCAGCCCCAGCATTTT
>NA|TRBJ2-1|NA|TRBV19
CARGRVSSNEQFF
TGTGCCAGAGGCAGGGTATCATCAAATGAGCAGTTCTTC
>NA|TRBJ2-3|NA|TRBV2
CASSPGKPDTQYF
TGTGCCAGCAGTCCGGGGAAGCCAGATACGCAGTATTTT
>NA|TRBJ2-3|NA|TRBV2
CASSVGTGADTQYF
TGTGCCAGCAGTGTCGGGACTGGAGCGGATACGCAGTATTTT
>TRBD1|TRBJ1-2|NA|TRBV13
CASSPETGAGYTF
TGTGCCAGCAGCCCAGAGACAGGGGCCGGCTACACCTTC
>NA|TRBJ2-7|NA|TRBV21-1
CASSNRGLFQVLGEQYF
TGTGCCAGCAGCAACAGGGGTCTGTTTCAGGTTCTCGGCGAGCAGTACTTC
>NA|TRBJ1-6|NA|TRBV6-1
CASSEAPSRGTVNSPLHF
TGTGCCAGCAGTGAAGCGCCATCCAGGGGTACGGTAAATTCACCCCTCCACTTT
>NA|TRBJ1-6|NA|TRBV24-1
CATTRPGQNQNSPLHF
TGTGCCACCACCCGACCAGGACAGAACCAAAATTCACCCCTCCACTTT
>NA|TRBJ2-1|once|TRBV19
CASSTVASLNEQFF
TGTGCCAGTAGTACCGTCGCCTCCCTAAATGAGCAGTTCTTC
>NA|TRBJ2-2|NA|TRBV9
CASSPSGSRRTGELFF
TGTGCCAGCAGCCCCAGTGGGAGCCGTCGGACCGGGGAGCTGTTTTTT
>TRBD1|TRBJ2-5|NA|TRBV5-4
CASSPTDRGQSETQYF
TGTGCCAGCAGCCCCACGGACAGGGGGCAGTCAGAGACCCAGTACTTC
>TRBD1|TRBJ1-4|NA|TRBV24-1
CATCPGQGDEKLFF
TGTGCCACCTGTCCGGGACAGGGGGATGAAAAACTGTTTTTT
>NA|TRBJ1-1|once|TRBV11-2
CASSLGSGLTNTEAFF
TGTGCCAGCAGCTTAGGGTCGGGACTGACGAACACTGAAGCTTTCTTT